The 9 T cell receptor beta chains below were found in one sample sequenced in a study of a mutant IDH1 vaccine in newly diagnosed glioma (dated by TCRdb to about 2021). Library prep was done by the immunoSEQ multiplex PCR assay. TCRdb mirrors the immuneACCESS table, restricted to in-frame sequences. Some clones are absent from its copies; in checked studies, under half trace to an unresolved V gene, and the reason for the others is unknown. For this sample the table gives roughly 50,000 clones, of which around 85% were detected only once. The ten largest clones represent around 6.7% of the sample. The antigens these receptors bind are not known. In light of the paper, this sample's time point label describes: week 35, safety follow-up. A 20-mer mutant IDH1 peptide at 300 micrograms in Montanide made up each vaccine dose, which was injected subcutaneously together with topical imiquimod. Sequencing used PBMCs, obtained from a glioma patient whose treatment included an IDH1 peptide vaccine. These receptors all stem from a man aged 40-49 years with glioma.

The genes are TRBV30 and TRBJ2-7, with D perhaps TRBD1 (6 bases). Germline V lookup: CDR1 GTSNPN, CDR2 SVGIG (reference sequence). The CDR3 runs 15 residues. The V end was cut by 5 bases, the J end by 0 bases, with 17 bases between. The CDR3 DNA reads as TGTGCCTGGGTCCGAGGGGGTTTCGGCTCCTACGAGCAGTACTTC. The encoded protein is CAWVRGGFGSYEQYF.

This rearrangement joins TRBV5-4 to TRBJ1-1; D call uncertain. Trimming removed 2 bases from V and 7 bases from J, with 9 bases in between. Per germline, CDR1 SGHNT and CDR2 YYREEE (reference sequence). The CDR3 extends over 12 amino acids. CDR3 sequence (DNA): TGTGCCAGCAGCTTAACGGAAAATGAAGCTTTCTTT. It specifies CASSLTENEAFF. The whole variable domain, remainder taken from reference TRBV5-4 and TRBJ1-1, is ETGVTQSPTHLIKTRGQQVTLRCSSQSGHNTVSWYQQALGQGPQFIFQYYREEENGRGNFPPRFSGLQFPNYSSELNVNALELDDSALYLCASSLTENEAFFGQGTRLTVV.

Judged by abundance, this clone is medium-sized. V and J are TRBV11-2 and TRBJ2-5, with D possibly being TRBD1 (5 bases). Per germline, CDR1 SGHAT and CDR2 FQNNGV. The ends were cut back, 5 bases at V and 1 base at J, with 11 bases in the middle. The CDR3 length is 14 residues. The DNA for the CDR3 is TGTGCCAGCAGCCCGGCAGGGTTCCAAGAGACCCAGTACTTC. Residues: CASSPAGFQETQYF.

This chain joins TRBV5-1 and TRBJ2-7; TRBD1 matches at 8 bases. This CDR3 comprises 16 residues. In germline, CDR1 is SGHRS, CDR2 YFSETQ. V lost 3 bases to trimming and J lost 5 bases; unmatched junction nucleotides: 13. In nucleotides, the CDR3 is TGCGCCAGCAGCTCCGGGTGGACAGGGTTTTTGGACGAGCAGTACTTC. Protein product: CASSSGWTGFLDEQYF.

This clone came up once. This rearrangement joins TRBV5-5 to TRBJ2-7, with TRBD2 matching over 14 bases. CDR1 SGHKS and CDR2 YYEKEE come from the germline V gene (reference sequence). This CDR3 spans 15 amino acids. The V and J ends lost 1 base and 6 bases, in that order; junction bases with no gene match: 3. The CDR3 DNA sequence: TGTGCCAGCAGCTTGAGACTAGCGGGGGGGCGCGAGCAGTACTTC. Translated: CASSLRLAGGREQYF.

This chain links TRBV4-1 with TRBJ2-5, with D hard to call. The CDR3 sequence is 14 residues long. Per germline, CDR1 MGHRA and CDR2 YSYEKL. Between the trimmed V and J ends, which lost 1 base and 2 bases, there was a span of 8 bases. The CDR3 loop is CASSQVVTQETQYF. The CDR3 coding sequence is TGCGCCAGCAGCCAAGTGGTAACTCAAGAGACCCAGTACTTC.

The chain links TRBV10-2 to TRBJ2-7, with 11 bases identical to TRBD2. CDR3 length equals 15 residues. V dropped 6 bases and J dropped 2; count of bases not matched to a gene: 6. Germline lookup yields CDR1 WSHSY and CDR2 SAAADI. The CDR3 DNA sequence: TGCGCCAGCAGCGAGCTAGCGGGGGGTACCTACGAGCAGTACTTC. Protein product: CASSELAGGTYEQYF.

This sequence joins TRBV6-5 and TRBJ1-1; 11 nucleotides match TRBD1. Trimming at V came to 6 bases and at J to 11 bases, leaving 5 bases not matched to a gene. This CDR3 is 12 amino acids long. Germline CDR1 is MNHEY and CDR2 is SVGAGI. The chain's CDR3 is CASSAGTGGAFF. The CDR3, as DNA: TGTGCCAGCAGCGCCGGGACAGGGGGGGCTTTCTTT.

The CDR3 sequence is CASSPSRAGSEKLFF. CDR3 DNA sequence: TGTGCCAGCAGTCCTTCCAGGGCCGGGAGCGAAAAACTGTTTTTT. The chain carries TRBV6-6 and TRBJ1-4, with D perhaps TRBD1 (5 bases). CDR1 and CDR2 (germline): MNHNY, SVGAGI (reference sequence). The CDR3 runs to 15 residues. V lost 5 bases, J lost 8 bases, and 18 bases lay in between.